This TCR beta chain came from a study of tumor and adjacent non-tumor tissue in lung cancer. Study information: The patients, some ten men and about 5 women, were about 30 to 76 with stage I to III disease. Study-wide results and limits: Compared with tumor, normal lung showed significantly lower TCR diversity.

RNA was extracted from bulk tissue without any cell sorting. The normal lung tissue was taken more than 3 cm from the tumor edge. Comment on this clonotype: What it binds is unknown. Here the CDR3 omits its conserved ending phenylalanine or tryptophan, so a read error is the likely source.

This CDR3 spans 15 amino acids. The library came from three nested PCR rounds adapted from ARM-PCR protocols. TCRdb processed the multiplex PCR reads anew with MiXCR; each CDR3 protein has one entry. Of 45,000 to 65,000 distinct CDR3 sequences in the sample, about 70% were seen once. The sequenced material came from distant non-tumor lung tissue. The receptor was isolated from a woman aged 55-69 years with non-small cell lung cancer. The chain is built from TRBV12-3 or TRBV12-4 and TRBJ1-5, with D perhaps TRBD1 (5 bases). CDR3 protein: CVSRKQASPNQPQHS. The CDR3, as DNA: TGTGTCAGCAGAAAACAGGCTAGTCCCAATCAGCCCCAGCATTCT.